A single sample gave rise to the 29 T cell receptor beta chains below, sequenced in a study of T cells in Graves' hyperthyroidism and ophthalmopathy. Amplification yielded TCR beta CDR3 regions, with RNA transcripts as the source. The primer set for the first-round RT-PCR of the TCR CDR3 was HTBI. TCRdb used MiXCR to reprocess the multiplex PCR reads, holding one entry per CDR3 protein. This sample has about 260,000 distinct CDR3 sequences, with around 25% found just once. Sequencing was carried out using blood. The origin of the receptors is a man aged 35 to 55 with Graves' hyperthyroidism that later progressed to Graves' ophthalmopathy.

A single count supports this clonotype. In DNA form, the CDR3 reads TGTGCCAGCAGTTTACGTGGGGAAGAGCAGTACTTC. Protein product: CASSLRGEEQYF. This chain uses TRBV27 with TRBJ2-7; D not certain. Germline V CDR1 and CDR2: MNHEY, SMNVEV (reference sequence). V lost 2 bases to trimming and J lost 7 bases, with 9 bases between them. There are 12 residues in the CDR3.

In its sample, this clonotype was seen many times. DNA for the CDR3: TGTGCCAGCAGCTCTGGACAACCTTCCTACGAGCAGTACTTC. It is translated as CASSSGQPSYEQYF. V gene TRBV11-1 combines with J gene TRBJ2-7; D is perhaps TRBD1 (5 bases). This CDR3 spans 14 amino acids. In germline, CDR1 is SGHAT, CDR2 FQDESV (reference sequence). Trimming left V 4 bases short and J 1 base short, with 11 bases between.

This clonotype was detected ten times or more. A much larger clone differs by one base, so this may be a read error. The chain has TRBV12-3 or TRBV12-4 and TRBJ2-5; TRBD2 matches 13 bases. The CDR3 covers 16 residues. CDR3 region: CAGRRGLAGDAETQYF. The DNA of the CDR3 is TGTGCCGGCAGACGCGGACTAGCGGGAGACGCGGAGACCCAGTACTTC.

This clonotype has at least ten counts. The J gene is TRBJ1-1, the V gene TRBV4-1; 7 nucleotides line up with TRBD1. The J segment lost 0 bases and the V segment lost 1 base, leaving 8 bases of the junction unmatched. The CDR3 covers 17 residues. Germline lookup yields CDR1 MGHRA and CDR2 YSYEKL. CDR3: CASSQGQGIFMNTEAFF. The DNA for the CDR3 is TGCGCCAGCAGCCAAGGACAGGGTATTTTTATGAACACTGAAGCTTTCTTT.

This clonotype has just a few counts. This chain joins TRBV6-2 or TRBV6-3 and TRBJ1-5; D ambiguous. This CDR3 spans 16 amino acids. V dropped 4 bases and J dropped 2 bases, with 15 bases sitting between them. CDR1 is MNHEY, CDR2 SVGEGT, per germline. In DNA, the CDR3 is TGTGCCAGCAGTTTTCACGACCCCCGAGGCAATCAGCCCCAGCATTTT. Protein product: CASSFHDPRGNQPQHF.

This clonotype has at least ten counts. CDR3 DNA: TGCAGCGTTGGACAGGGTCGTTCCGAGCAGTACTTC. As protein: CSVGQGRSEQYF. The chain is built from TRBV29-1 and TRBJ2-7; 7 positions match TRBD1. The CDR3 spans 12 residues. Germline V gene sequence: CDR1 SQVTM, CDR2 ANQGSEA. Unmatched junction bases numbered 6, after V lost 4 bases and J lost 6 bases.

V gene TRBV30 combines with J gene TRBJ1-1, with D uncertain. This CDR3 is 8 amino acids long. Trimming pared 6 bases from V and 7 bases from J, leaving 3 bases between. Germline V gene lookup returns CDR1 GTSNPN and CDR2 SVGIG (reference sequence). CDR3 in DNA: TGTGCCTGCAATGAAGCTTTCTTT. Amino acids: CACNEAFF.

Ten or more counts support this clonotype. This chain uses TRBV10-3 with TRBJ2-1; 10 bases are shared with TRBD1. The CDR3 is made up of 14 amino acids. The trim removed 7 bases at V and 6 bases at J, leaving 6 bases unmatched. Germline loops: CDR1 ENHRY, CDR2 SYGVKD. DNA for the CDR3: TGTGCCATCACCCCGGGACAGGGGCCCAATGAGCAGTTCTTC. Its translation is CAITPGQGPNEQFF.

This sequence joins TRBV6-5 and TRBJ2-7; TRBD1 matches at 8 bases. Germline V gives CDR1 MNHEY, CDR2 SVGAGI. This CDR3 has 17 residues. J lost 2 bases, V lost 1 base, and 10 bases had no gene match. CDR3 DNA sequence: TGTGCCAGCAGTTACTTGGCGACAGGACAGGGCGCCTACGAGCAGTACTTC. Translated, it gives CASSYLATGQGAYEQYF.

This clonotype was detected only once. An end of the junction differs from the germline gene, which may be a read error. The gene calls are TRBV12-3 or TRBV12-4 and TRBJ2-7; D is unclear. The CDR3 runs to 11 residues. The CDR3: CASRILNEQYF. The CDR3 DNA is TGTGCTAGCAGGATTTTGAATGAGCAGTACTTC.

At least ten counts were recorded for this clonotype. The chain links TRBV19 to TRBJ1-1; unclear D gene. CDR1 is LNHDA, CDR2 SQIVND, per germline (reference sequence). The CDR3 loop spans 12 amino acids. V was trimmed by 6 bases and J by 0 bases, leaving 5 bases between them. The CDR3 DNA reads TGTGCCAGTAGGGAGCTGAACACTGAAGCTTTCTTT. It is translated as CASRELNTEAFF.

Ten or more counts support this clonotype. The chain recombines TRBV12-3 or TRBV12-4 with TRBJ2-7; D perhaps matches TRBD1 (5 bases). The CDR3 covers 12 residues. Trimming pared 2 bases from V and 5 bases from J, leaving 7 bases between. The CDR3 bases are TGTGCCAGCAGTTTATTCAGGGACGAGCAGTACTTC. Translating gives CASSLFRDEQYF.

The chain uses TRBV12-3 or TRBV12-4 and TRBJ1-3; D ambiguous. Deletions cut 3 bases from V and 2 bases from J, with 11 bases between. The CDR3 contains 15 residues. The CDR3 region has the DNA TGTGCCAGCAGTTTGATACTTTCAGCTGGAAACACCATATATTTT. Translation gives CASSLILSAGNTIYF.

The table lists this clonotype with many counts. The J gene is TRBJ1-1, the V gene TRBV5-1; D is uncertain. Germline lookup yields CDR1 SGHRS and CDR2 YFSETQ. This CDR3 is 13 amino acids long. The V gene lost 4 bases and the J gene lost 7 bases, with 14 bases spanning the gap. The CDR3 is CASSAWYGSEAFF. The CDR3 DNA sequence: TGCGCCAGCAGCGCCTGGTATGGGAGTGAAGCTTTCTTT.

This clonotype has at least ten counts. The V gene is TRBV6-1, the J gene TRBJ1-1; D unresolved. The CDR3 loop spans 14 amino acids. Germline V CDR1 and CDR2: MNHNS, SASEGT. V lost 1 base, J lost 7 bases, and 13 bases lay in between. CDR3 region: CASSEDWESVEAFF. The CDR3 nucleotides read TGTGCCAGCAGTGAAGACTGGGAATCGGTTGAAGCTTTCTTT.

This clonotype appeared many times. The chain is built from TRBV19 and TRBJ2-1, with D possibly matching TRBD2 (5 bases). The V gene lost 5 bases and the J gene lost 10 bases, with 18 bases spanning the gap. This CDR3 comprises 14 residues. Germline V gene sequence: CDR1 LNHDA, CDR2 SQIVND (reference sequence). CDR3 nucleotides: TGTGCCAGTAGTCGCAGCGGAGGCCCGGGGGAGCAGTTCTTC. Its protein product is CASSRSGGPGEQFF.

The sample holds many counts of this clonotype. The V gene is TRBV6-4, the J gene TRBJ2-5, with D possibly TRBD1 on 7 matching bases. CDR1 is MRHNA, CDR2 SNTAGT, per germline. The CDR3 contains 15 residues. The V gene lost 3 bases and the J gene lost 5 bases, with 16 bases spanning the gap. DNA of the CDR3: TGTGCCAGCAGTGAATCGTCAGGGGGGTTGGAGACCCAGTACTTC. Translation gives CASSESSGGLETQYF.

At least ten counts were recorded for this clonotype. DNA for the CDR3: TGTGCCAGTAGTATAGGAGCAGCTGGCTACACCTTC. It is translated as CASSIGAAGYTF. This chain uses TRBV19 with TRBJ1-2, with no clear D. The germline V gene has CDR1 LNHDA and CDR2 SQIVND (reference sequence). The CDR3 runs 12 residues. The V and J ends lost 1 base and 7 bases respectively, with 7 bases between them.

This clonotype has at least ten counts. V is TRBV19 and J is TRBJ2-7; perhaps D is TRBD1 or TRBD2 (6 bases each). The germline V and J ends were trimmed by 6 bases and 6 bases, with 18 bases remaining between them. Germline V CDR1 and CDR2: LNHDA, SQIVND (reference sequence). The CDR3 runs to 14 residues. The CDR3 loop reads CASSRLKGGVEQYF. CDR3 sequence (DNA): TGTGCCAGTAGCCGGCTCAAGGGGGGAGTCGAGCAGTACTTC.

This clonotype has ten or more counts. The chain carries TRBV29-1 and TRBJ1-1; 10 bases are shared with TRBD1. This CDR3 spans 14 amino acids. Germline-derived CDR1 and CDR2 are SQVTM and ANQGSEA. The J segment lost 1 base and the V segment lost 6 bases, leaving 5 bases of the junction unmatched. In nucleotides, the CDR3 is TGCAGCGTCAGGACAGGGGGGGGGAACACTGAAGCTTTCTTT. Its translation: CSVRTGGGNTEAFF.

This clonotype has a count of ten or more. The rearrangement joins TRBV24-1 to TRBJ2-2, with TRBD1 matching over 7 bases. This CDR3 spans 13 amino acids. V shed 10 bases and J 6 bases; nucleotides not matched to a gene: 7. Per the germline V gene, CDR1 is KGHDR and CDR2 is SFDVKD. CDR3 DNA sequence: TGTGCCACTAAAGACAGGGCTGCCGGGGAGCTGTTTTTT. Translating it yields CATKDRAAGELFF.

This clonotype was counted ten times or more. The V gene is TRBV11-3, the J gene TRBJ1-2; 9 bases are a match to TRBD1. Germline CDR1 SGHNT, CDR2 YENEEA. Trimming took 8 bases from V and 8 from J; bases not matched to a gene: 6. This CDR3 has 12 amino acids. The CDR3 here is CASDRTGVGYTF. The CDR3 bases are TGTGCCAGCGACCGGACAGGGGTCGGCTACACCTTC.

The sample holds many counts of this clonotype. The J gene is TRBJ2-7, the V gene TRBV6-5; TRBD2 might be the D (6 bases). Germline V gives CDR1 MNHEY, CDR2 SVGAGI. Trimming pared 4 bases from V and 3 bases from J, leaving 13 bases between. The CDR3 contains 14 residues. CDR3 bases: TGTGCCAGCAGTTCCAGCGGGCGAGTCTACGAGCAGTACTTC. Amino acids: CASSSSGRVYEQYF.

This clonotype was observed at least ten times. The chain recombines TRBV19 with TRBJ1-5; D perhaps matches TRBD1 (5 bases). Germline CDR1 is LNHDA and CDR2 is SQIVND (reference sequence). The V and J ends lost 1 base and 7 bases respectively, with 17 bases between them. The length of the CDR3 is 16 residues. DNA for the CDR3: TGTGCCAGTAGTATAGTAAGTCCAGGGTCCGGACAGCCCCAGCATTTT. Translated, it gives CASSIVSPGSGQPQHF.

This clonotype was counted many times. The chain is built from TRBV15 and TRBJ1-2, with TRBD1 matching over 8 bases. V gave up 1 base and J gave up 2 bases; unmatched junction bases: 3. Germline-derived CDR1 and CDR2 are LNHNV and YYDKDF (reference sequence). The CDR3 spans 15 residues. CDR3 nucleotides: TGTGCCACCAGCAGAGGAGGGACAGGCAACTATGGCTACACCTTC. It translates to CATSRGGTGNYGYTF.

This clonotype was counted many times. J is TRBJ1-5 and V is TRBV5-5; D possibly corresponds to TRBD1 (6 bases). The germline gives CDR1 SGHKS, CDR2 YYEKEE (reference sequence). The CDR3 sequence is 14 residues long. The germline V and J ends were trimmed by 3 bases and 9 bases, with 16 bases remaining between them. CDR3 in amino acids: CASSWRDIDRPQHF. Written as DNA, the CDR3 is TGTGCCAGCAGCTGGCGGGACATTGATCGGCCCCAGCATTTT.

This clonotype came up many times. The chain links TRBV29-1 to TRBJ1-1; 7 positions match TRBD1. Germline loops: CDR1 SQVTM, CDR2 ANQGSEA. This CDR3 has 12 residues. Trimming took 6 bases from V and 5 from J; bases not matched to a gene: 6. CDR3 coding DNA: TGCAGCGTGACAGGGATGTTTACTGAAGCTTTCTTT. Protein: CSVTGMFTEAFF. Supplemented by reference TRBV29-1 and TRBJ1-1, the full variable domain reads SAVISQKPSRDICQRGTSLTIQCQVDSQVTMMFWYRQQPGQSLTLIATANQGSEATYESGFVIDKFPISRPNLTFSTLTVSNMSPEDSSIYLCSVTGMFTEAFFGQGTRLTVV.

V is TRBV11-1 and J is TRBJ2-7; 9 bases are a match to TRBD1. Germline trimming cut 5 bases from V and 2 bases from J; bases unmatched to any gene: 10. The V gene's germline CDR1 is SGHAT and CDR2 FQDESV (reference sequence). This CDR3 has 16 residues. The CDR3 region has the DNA TGTGCCAGCAGCCGTAGCGGACAGGGGCTTCCCTACGAGCAGTACTTC. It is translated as CASSRSGQGLPYEQYF.

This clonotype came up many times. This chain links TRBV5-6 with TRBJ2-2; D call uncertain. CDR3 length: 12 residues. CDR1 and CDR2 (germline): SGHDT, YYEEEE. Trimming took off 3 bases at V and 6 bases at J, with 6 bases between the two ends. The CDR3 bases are TGTGCCAGCAGCTCCCCCGCCGGGGAGCTGTTTTTT. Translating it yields CASSSPAGELFF.